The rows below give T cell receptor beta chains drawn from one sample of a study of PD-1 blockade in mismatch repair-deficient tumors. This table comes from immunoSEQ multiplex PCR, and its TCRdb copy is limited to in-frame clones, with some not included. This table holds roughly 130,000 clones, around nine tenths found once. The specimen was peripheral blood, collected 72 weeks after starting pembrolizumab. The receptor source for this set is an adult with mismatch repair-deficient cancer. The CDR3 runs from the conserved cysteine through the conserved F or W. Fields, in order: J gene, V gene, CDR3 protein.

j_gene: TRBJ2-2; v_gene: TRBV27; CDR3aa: CASSLNTGELFF
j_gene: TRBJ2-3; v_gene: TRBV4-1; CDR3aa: CASSQTSGGTDTQYF
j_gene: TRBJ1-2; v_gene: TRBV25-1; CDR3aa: CASSEGSQVGYTF
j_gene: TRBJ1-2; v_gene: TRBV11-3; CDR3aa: CASTIGGYTF
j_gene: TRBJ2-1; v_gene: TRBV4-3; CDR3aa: CASSRQTSGHYNEQFF
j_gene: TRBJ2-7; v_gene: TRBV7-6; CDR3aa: CASSPRGGRSYEQYF
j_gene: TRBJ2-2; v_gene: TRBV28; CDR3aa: CASSYDRAGRTGELFF
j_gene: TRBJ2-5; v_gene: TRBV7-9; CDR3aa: CASIRGSSLIETQYF
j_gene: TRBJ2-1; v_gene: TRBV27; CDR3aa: CASSFTGVSYNEQFF
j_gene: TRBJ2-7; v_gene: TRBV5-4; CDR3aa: CASSRGRSYEQYF
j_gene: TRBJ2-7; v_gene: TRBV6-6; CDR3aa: CASSLQTSGSYEQYF
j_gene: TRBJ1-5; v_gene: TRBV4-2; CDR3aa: CASSHRQQNQPQHF
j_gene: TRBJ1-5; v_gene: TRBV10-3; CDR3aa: CAIARQGGDQPQHF
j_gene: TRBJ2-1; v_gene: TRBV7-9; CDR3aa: CASSLVAANSYNEQFF
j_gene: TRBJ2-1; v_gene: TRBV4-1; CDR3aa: CASSQPLAVPGRQYEQFF
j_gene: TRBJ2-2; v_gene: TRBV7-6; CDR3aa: CASSPDWGAGELFF